A single sample gave rise to the 15 T cell receptor beta chains below, sequenced in a study of long-term antiretroviral therapy in people with HIV. A v3.0 immunoSEQ assay was performed at survey level. TCRdb keeps only in-frame clones here, not all; method: immunoSEQ multiplex PCR. The sample shows around 30,000 clones, roughly 85% of them seen only once. Sequencing was performed on unsorted PBMCs, taken 2.3 years after starting antiretroviral therapy. The receptor set was obtained from a man in his forties with HIV.

The rearrangement joins TRBV30 to TRBJ1-2, with D possibly matching TRBD1 (5 bases). The length of the CDR3 is 14 residues. V was clipped by 1 base and J by 3 bases, with 12 bases between them. Germline CDR1 is GTSNPN and CDR2 is SVGIG (reference sequence). CDR3 in DNA: TGTGCCTGGAGTGGGGACGGATCGTACTATGGCTACACCTTC. As protein: CAWSGDGSYYGYTF. The complete variable domain, with remaining parts taken from reference TRBV30 and TRBJ1-2, reads SQTIHQWPATLVQPVGSPLSLECTVEGTSNPNLYWYRQAAGRGLQLLFYSVGIGQISSEVPQNLSASRPQDRQFILSSKKLLLSDSGFYLCAWSGDGSYYGYTFGSGTRLTVV.

The chain recombines TRBV4-1 with TRBJ2-7; the D gene is possibly TRBD1 (7 bases). This CDR3 is built from 15 residues. Germline assignment: CDR1 MGHRA and CDR2 YSYEKL. Trimming took 2 bases from V and 4 from J, leaving 15 bases between them. The CDR3 sequence is CASSQWEDRFYEQYF. The CDR3 coding sequence is TGCGCCAGCAGCCAATGGGAGGACAGGTTTTACGAGCAGTACTTC.

The V gene is TRBV7-6, the J gene TRBJ2-7, with TRBD2 matching over 13 bases. V lost 1 base to trimming and J lost 0 bases; unmatched junction nucleotides: 3. CDR3 length equals 17 residues. The germline V gene has CDR1 SGHVS and CDR2 FNYEAQ. CDR3 in DNA: TGTGCCAGCAGCTTAGGGACTAGCGGGAGCCTCTCCTACGAGCAGTACTTC. This encodes CASSLGTSGSLSYEQYF.

The CDR3 loop is CASSSTTDTQYF. The CDR3 DNA sequence: TGTGCCAGCAGTTCAACGACAGATACGCAGTATTTT. The chain uses TRBV7-9 and TRBJ2-3, with no clear D. The V end was cut by 6 bases, the J end by 3 bases, with 7 bases between. The CDR3 has 12 residues. Per germline, CDR1 SEHNR and CDR2 FQNEAQ (reference sequence).

The chain couples TRBV6-4 to TRBJ2-6; D gene uncertain. Germline V lookup: CDR1 MRHNA, CDR2 SNTAGT. CDR3 length equals 14 residues. Trimming stripped 0 bases from V and 2 bases from J, with 2 bases between. The CDR3 DNA is TGTGCCAGCAGTGACTCCCCTGGGGCCAACGTCCTGACTTTC. It yields the protein CASSDSPGANVLTF.

The V call is TRBV6-6, the J call TRBJ1-1; TRBD1 matches at 7 bases. J gave up 8 bases and V 5 bases, and 5 bases lay outside the gene matches. Germline CDR1 reads MNHNY; CDR2 reads SVGAGI (reference sequence). The CDR3 loop spans 12 amino acids. The CDR3 here is CASSTGDREAFF. DNA of the CDR3: TGTGCCAGCAGTACAGGGGATAGGGAAGCTTTCTTT.

This chain links TRBV4-1 with TRBJ2-4; the D call may be TRBD1 or TRBD2 (7 bases each). Trimming left V 2 bases short and J 0 bases short, with 20 bases between. Looked up from germline, CDR1 is MGHRA and CDR2 is YSYEKL. This CDR3 is built from 19 residues. Here the CDR3 DNA reads TGCGCCAGCAGCCAAAGGTCGTTGCAGGGGGGGTTAGCCAAAAACATTCAGTACTTC. Its translation is CASSQRSLQGGLAKNIQYF.

V gene TRBV6-5 combines with J gene TRBJ1-2; the match to TRBD1 covers 10 bases. V shed 0 bases, J shed 4 bases, and the junction held 2 bases outside the gene matches. CDR3 size: 15 residues. Germline V gene lookup returns CDR1 MNHEY and CDR2 SVGAGI. The CDR3 reads CASSYSGTGAYGYTF. The CDR3 bases are TGTGCCAGCAGTTACTCTGGGACAGGGGCCTATGGCTACACCTTC.

The chain has TRBV6-1 and TRBJ2-7; 8 bases map to TRBD1. CDR3 size: 17 residues. Trimming at V came to 2 bases and at J to 2 bases, leaving 11 bases not matched to a gene. Per the germline V gene, CDR1 is MNHNS and CDR2 is SASEGT. Here the CDR3 DNA reads TGTGCCAGCAGTGAACACACCAGGGGGCCGTATCCCTACGAGCAGTACTTC. Translation gives CASSEHTRGPYPYEQYF.

The V and J genes are TRBV30 and TRBJ1-2, with a tentative D call TRBD1 (5 bases). The CDR3 runs 16 residues. From germline, CDR1 is GTSNPN and CDR2 SVGIG (reference sequence). Trimming stripped 0 bases from V and 6 bases from J, with 20 bases between. CDR3: CAWSVSGALYSNGYTF. CDR3 nucleotide sequence: TGTGCCTGGAGTGTCTCCGGGGCCCTCTACTCCAATGGCTACACCTTC.

This clone has only one observation. V is TRBV5-5 and J is TRBJ1-1; D is perhaps TRBD1 (5 bases). The CDR3 is 15 residues long. Trimming removed 4 bases from V and 2 bases from J, with 15 bases in between. Germline CDR1 reads SGHKS; CDR2 reads YYEKEE (reference sequence). CDR3 sequence (DNA): TGTGCCAGCAGCCCCACCCGACAGATAAACACTGAAGCTTTCTTT. It yields the protein CASSPTRQINTEAFF.

This clone has a handful of counts. The chain uses TRBV19 and TRBJ1-5, with no clear D. Germline assignment: CDR1 LNHDA and CDR2 SQIVND (reference sequence). V dropped 7 bases and J dropped 2 bases, with 15 bases sitting between them. The length of the CDR3 is 15 residues. CDR3 coding DNA: TGTGCCAGTATGGGCTCCCTTAGGGGCAATCAGCCCCAGCATTTT. Encoded protein: CASMGSLRGNQPQHF.

This clone was found once. V gene TRBV10-3 combines with J gene TRBJ1-1, with D possibly matching TRBD1 (5 bases). The CDR3 sequence is 16 residues long. With 6 bases removed from V and 5 bases from J, the gap between germline ends came to 22 bases. Germline CDR1 is ENHRY and CDR2 is SYGVKD. CDR3 loop: CAIRTPGAKGWTEAFF. CDR3 coding DNA: TGTGCCATCAGAACACCCGGCGCAAAGGGGTGGACTGAAGCTTTCTTT.

This chain connects TRBV29-1 to TRBJ2-7; TRBD1 agrees at 10 bases. Germline assignment: CDR1 SQVTM and CDR2 ANQGSEA. The junction had 2 bases not matched to a gene; V was cut back by 2 bases and J by 1 base. The length of the CDR3 is 14 residues. CDR3 in DNA: TGCAGCGTTGAAATGGGACAGGGGTCCTACGAGCAGTACTTC. It encodes CSVEMGQGSYEQYF.

The chain uses TRBV30 and TRBJ2-1; 14 bases line up with TRBD2. The V and J ends lost 4 bases and 8 bases, in that order; junction bases with no gene match: 7. The CDR3 covers 15 residues. CDR1 GTSNPN and CDR2 SVGIG come from the germline V gene (reference sequence). The CDR3 coding sequence is TGTGCCTGGATGCCCGGGACTAGCGGGAGCTATGAGCAGTTCTTC. Protein: CAWMPGTSGSYEQFF. Variable domain in full (rest from reference TRBV30 and TRBJ2-1): SQTIHQWPATLVQPVGSPLSLECTVEGTSNPNLYWYRQAAGRGLQLLFYSVGIGQISSEVPQNLSASRPQDRQFILSSKKLLLSDSGFYLCAWMPGTSGSYEQFFGPGTRLTVL.